Each of the 14 T cell receptor beta chains below was sequenced from the same sample in a study of blood T cells in healthy people across ages. With a J-beta primer mix and a sample-barcoded 5' primer, a second PCR ran roughly 6 to 12 cycles. Each CDR3 protein is one row after TCRdb ran MiXCR on the 5' RACE reads. Among 650,000 to 950,000 distinct CDR3 sequences, 40% to 50% were seen once, and the ten largest hold roughly 19%. Input material: blood. These receptors were obtained from a man in his sixties in good health.

This clonotype was counted a single time. The chain carries TRBV2 and TRBJ2-1; TRBD1 matches 9 bases. Germline-derived CDR1 and CDR2 are SNHLY and FYNNEI. Unmatched junction bases numbered 9, after V lost 5 bases and J lost 4 bases. This CDR3 is built from 16 residues. The CDR3: CASSSGTGNRYNEQFF. CDR3 DNA sequence: TGTGCCAGCAGTTCCGGGACAGGGAATCGGTACAATGAGCAGTTCTTC.

This clonotype has at least ten counts. The chain is built from TRBV7-2 and TRBJ2-3; no definite D call. Per germline, CDR1 SGHTA and CDR2 FQGNSA. The CDR3 consists of 13 residues. V lost 8 bases, J lost 8 bases, and 17 bases lay in between. The CDR3 bases are TGTGCCAGCGTATCGGTCCGCCGCAGTACGCAGTATTTT. It specifies CASVSVRRSTQYF. Using reference TRBV7-2 and TRBJ2-3 for the parts outside the CDR3, the full variable domain is GAGVSQSPSNKVTEKGKDVELRCDPISGHTALYWYRQSLGQGLEFLIYFQGNSAPDKSGLPSDRFSAERTGGSVSTLTIQRTQQEDSAVYLCASVSVRRSTQYFGPGTRLTVL.

J is TRBJ2-4 and V is TRBV5-1; D not resolved. The germline V gene has CDR1 SGHRS and CDR2 YFSETQ. CDR3 size: 14 residues. Between the trimmed V and J ends, which lost 1 base and 13 bases, there was a span of 18 bases. CDR3 coding DNA: TGCGCCAGCAGCTTGCTGGGATCCCCCTACAAGCAGTACTTC. Amino acid sequence: CASSLLGSPYKQYF.

This chain connects TRBV12-3 or TRBV12-4 to TRBJ2-7; possibly TRBD2 for D (6 bases). The V and J ends lost 11 bases and 4 bases respectively, with 21 bases between them. The CDR3 is 14 amino acids. CDR3 loop: CARTPGGEAYEQYF. In DNA, the CDR3 is TGTGCCCGTACACCGGGCGGGGAGGCGTACGAGCAGTACTTC.

V is TRBV15 and J is TRBJ2-3; tentatively, D is TRBD1 (5 bases). V lost 5 bases, J lost 2 bases, and 17 bases lay in between. This CDR3 is 16 amino acids long. Germline V CDR1 and CDR2: LNHNV, YYDKDF (reference sequence). CDR3 amino acids: CATSGPVIGHTDTQYF. For the CDR3, the DNA is TGTGCCACCAGCGGCCCAGTAATAGGACACACAGATACGCAGTATTTT.

This chain joins TRBV6-2 or TRBV6-3 and TRBJ2-3; 7 bases match TRBD2. This CDR3 spans 18 amino acids. The V gene end was trimmed by 7 bases and the J gene end by 5 bases; junction bases not matched to a gene: 21. Germline V CDR1 and CDR2: MNHEY, SVGEGT. The CDR3 nucleotides are TGTGCCAGCACCCTGACGGGAGCGGGGTTAGCACGGGGAGATACGCAGTATTTT. Its translation is CASTLTGAGLARGDTQYF.

This clonotype has only a few counts. This chain connects TRBV4-3 to TRBJ2-1; TRBD1 agrees at 9 bases. Looked up from germline, CDR1 is LGHNA and CDR2 is YSLEER. This CDR3 contains 15 residues. V was clipped by 2 bases and J by 5 bases; unmatched bases: 4. The CDR3 loop reads CASSQQWTGDNEQFF. Written as DNA, the CDR3 is TGCGCCAGCAGCCAACAATGGACAGGGGACAATGAGCAGTTCTTC.

The V gene is TRBV7-2, the J gene TRBJ2-3, with 7 bases that match TRBD2. Trimming cost V 5 bases and J 1 base; bases outside gene matches: 15. The CDR3 extends over 18 amino acids. The germline V gene has CDR1 SGHTA and CDR2 FQGNSA. The CDR3 nucleotides read TGTGCCAGCAGCGGAGCCGGGACTACCTACCCCGGCACAGATACGCAGTATTTT. It yields the protein CASSGAGTTYPGTDTQYF.

This chain uses TRBV18 with TRBJ2-7; no definite D call. V lost 6 bases to trimming and J lost 11 bases, with 20 bases between them. The CDR3 length is 13 residues. Per the germline V gene, CDR1 is KGHSH and CDR2 is LQKENI. This CDR3 reads CASSEWAAETKYF. CDR3 DNA: TGTGCCAGCTCCGAATGGGCGGCGGAGACCAAGTACTTC.

This chain uses TRBV20-1 with TRBJ2-7, with D tentatively TRBD1 (5 bases). Germline V gives CDR1 DFQATT, CDR2 SNEGSKA (reference sequence). The CDR3 is made up of 16 amino acids. The V and J ends lost 4 bases and 0 bases respectively, with 19 bases between them. Here the CDR3 reads CSATVAPPGPSYEQYF. CDR3 DNA sequence: TGCAGTGCTACCGTGGCCCCCCCAGGGCCCTCCTACGAGCAGTACTTC.

The chain carries TRBV14 and TRBJ1-2; 9 bases fit TRBD1. The junction had 2 bases not matched to a gene; V was cut back by 6 bases and J by 0 bases. This CDR3 spans 14 amino acids. Germline CDR1 SGHDN, CDR2 FVKESK. The CDR3 region is CASRGTGTNYGYTF. The CDR3, as DNA: TGTGCCAGCAGAGGGACAGGGACTAACTATGGCTACACCTTC.

The chain employs TRBV4-3 and TRBJ2-7, with TRBD2 as a possible D gene (6 bases). V was cut by 8 bases and J by 4 bases, with 15 bases left in between. The CDR3 runs 13 residues. Germline V CDR1 and CDR2: LGHNA, YSLEER. This CDR3 reads CASSEGPRYEQYF. CDR3 DNA: TGCGCCAGCTCGGAGGGTCCTCGGTACGAGCAGTACTTC.

This CDR3 is CSARDFTDSPEKLFF. The DNA of the CDR3 is TGCAGTGCTAGAGATTTCACAGATTCTCCTGAAAAACTGTTTTTT. This chain joins TRBV20-1 and TRBJ1-4; D unclear. The CDR3 runs 15 residues. CDR1 and CDR2 (germline): DFQATT, SNEGSKA (reference sequence). V was trimmed by 0 bases and J by 7 bases, leaving 15 bases between them.

This clonotype was recorded once. The CDR3 here is CASSPPGQGREAFF. In DNA, the CDR3 is TGTGCCAGCAGCCCTCCGGGACAGGGACGTGAAGCTTTCTTT. The V gene is TRBV6-6, the J gene TRBJ1-1, with TRBD1 matching 9 bases. V was clipped by 6 bases and J by 7 bases; unmatched bases: 9. CDR1 MNHNY and CDR2 SVGAGI come from the germline V gene (reference sequence). The CDR3 contains 14 residues.